This T cell receptor (beta chain) comes out of a study of graft-versus-host responses after intestinal transplantation. The repertoire was sequenced with immunoSEQ multiplex PCR; TCRdb's copy has only in-frame clones and lacks some. The table includes tens of thousands of clones, 92% detected once. The V segment lost 7 bases and the J segment 7 bases; nucleotides outside the gene matches: 11. The CDR3 runs 14 residues. Germline values: CDR1 SQVTM, CDR2 ANQGSEA. This clone was seen only once. The sample here was PBMCs, taken about 250 days after intestinal transplant. This chain joins TRBV29-1 and TRBJ2-1; 9 bases map to TRBD2. The source of this sequence is a human patient who received an intestinal transplant, so some T cells may come from the graft donor. The CDR3 is CSAAWTSELNEQFF. CDR3 sequence (DNA): TGCAGCGCAGCCTGGACTAGCGAATTGAATGAGCAGTTCTTC.